This T cell receptor (beta chain) was captured by sequencing in a study of CD8+ T cells in alopecia areata. Overall study context: A 6-month period off drug followed tofacitinib, which lasted 6 to 18 months. Severity scores in treated patients reflected the percentage of scalp affected. Study-level findings and limits: In scalp, tofacitinib significantly decreased clonality and expanded CD8+ clones among the top 100.

In the case of this clone: Its antigen remains unidentified.

Sample treatment: oral pan-JAK inhibitor, 5-10 mg twice daily. Alopecia areata patients provided lesional scalp punch biopsies and peripheral blood. V gave up 0 bases and J gave up 9 bases; unmatched junction bases: 9. Looked up from germline, CDR1 is SEHNR and CDR2 is FQNEAQ (reference sequence). The CDR3 is 17 amino acids. TCR sequencing used cDNA made by reverse transcription of extracted RNA. Assay used: immunoSEQ multiplex PCR; TCRdb lists only in-frame clones, some missing. The table lists a few hundred thousand clones, roughly two fifths of them singletons. The chain uses TRBV7-9 and TRBJ1-6; 9 bases map to TRBD1. The sequence was collected from a human donor with alopecia areata. The sample was CD4+ T cells sorted from blood, taken at approximately week 30, from a patient treated with tofacitinib. CDR3 in DNA: TGTGCCAGCAGCTTAGCGAATCCAGGACAGGGGATTTCACCCCTCCACTTT. It specifies CASSLANPGQGISPLHF.